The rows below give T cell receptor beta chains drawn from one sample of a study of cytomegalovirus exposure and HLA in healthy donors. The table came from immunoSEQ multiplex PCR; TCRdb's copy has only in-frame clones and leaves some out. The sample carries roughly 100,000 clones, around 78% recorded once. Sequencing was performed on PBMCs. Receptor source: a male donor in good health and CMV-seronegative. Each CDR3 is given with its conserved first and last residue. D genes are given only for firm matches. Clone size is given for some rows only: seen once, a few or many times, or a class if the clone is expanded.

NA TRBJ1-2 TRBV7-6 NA TGTGCCAGCAGCTTAAGTCCGCAGGGCCATGGCTACACCTTC CASSLSPQGHGYTF
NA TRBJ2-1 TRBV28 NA TGTGCCAGCAGTTTAGTGGGGGCTGCTGAGCAGTTCTTC CASSLVGAAEQFF
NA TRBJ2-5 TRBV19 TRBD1 TGTGCCAGTAGTGCGAGCCTTTCATCGGACAGGGAAGAGACCCAGTACTTC CASSASLSSDREETQYF
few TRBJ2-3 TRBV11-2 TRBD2 TGTGCCAGCAGCCGCGGGACTAGCGGACCAGATACGCAGTATTTT CASSRGTSGPDTQYF
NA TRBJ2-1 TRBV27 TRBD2 TGTGCCAGCAGACTGAGCGGGATCTCCTACAATGAGCAGTTCTTC CASRLSGISYNEQFF
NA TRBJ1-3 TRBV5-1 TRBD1 TGCGCCAGCAGCTTGGCCGCGGACAGGGGATACCGGGACACCATATATTTT CASSLAADRGYRDTIYF
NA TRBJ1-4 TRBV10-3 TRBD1 TGTGCCATCAGCGCCTTTTCCGGGACAGGGGACGAAAAACTGTTTTTT CAISAFSGTGDEKLFF
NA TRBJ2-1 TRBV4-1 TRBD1 TGCGCCAGCAGCACCGGGACAGGAGGCTCCTACAATGAGCAGTTCTTC CASSTGTGGSYNEQFF
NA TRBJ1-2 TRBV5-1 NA TGCGCCAGCAGCTTGGATGGGGCAGCCCCCTATGGCTACACCTTC CASSLDGAAPYGYTF
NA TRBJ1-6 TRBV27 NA TGTGCCAGCAGTTCCCGGGAGCCCCAGAGCTCCTATAATTCACCCCTCCACTTT CASSSREPQSSYNSPLHF
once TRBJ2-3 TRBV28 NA TGTGCCAGCAGTCCCTATATAAACAGGGCTGCAGATACGCAGTATTTT CASSPYINRAADTQYF
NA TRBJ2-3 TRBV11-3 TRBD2 TGTGCCAGCAGCTTAGTGACTAGCGGGAGTTTGTCAGATACGCAGTATTTT CASSLVTSGSLSDTQYF
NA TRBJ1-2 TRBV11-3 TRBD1 TGTGCCAGCAGCTCAGGGGACAGTGGCTACACCTTC CASSSGDSGYTF
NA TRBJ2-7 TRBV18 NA TGTGCCAGCTCACCTTACCGGGACACTGCCTCGGAGCAGTACTTC CASSPYRDTASEQYF
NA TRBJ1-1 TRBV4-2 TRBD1 TGTGCCAGCAGCCAACCACAGGGGTACACTGAAGCTTTCTTT CASSQPQGYTEAFF
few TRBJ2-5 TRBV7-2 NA TGTGCCAGCAGCTTAGCGGGGAGGGAGACCCAGTACTTC CASSLAGRETQYF
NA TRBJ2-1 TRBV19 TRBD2 TGTGCCAGTAGTGCCTCTAGCGGGAACATTCACAATGAGCAGTTCTTC CASSASSGNIHNEQFF
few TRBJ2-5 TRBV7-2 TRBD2 TGTGCCAGCAGCTCCCGAGCGGGACGGGAGACCCAGTACTTC CASSSRAGRETQYF
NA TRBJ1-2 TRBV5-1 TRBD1 TGCGCCAGCAGCTTGGGGGACAGGGGCTATGGCTACACCTTC CASSLGDRGYGYTF
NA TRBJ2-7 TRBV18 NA TGTGCCAGCTCACCGGACAAAACCTACGAGCAGTACTTC CASSPDKTYEQYF
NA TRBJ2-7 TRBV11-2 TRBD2 TGTGCCAGCAGTCTCCTAAGCGGGACCTTCGGCGAGCAGTACTTC CASSLLSGTFGEQYF
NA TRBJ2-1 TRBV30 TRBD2 TGTGCCACCCCCCGGGCGCGGGGGTACAATGAGCAGTTCTTC CATPRARGYNEQFF
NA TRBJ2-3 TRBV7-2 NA TGTGCCAGCAGCTTGAGAGATACGCAGTATTTT CASSLRDTQYF
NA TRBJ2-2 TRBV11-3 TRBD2 TGTGCCAGCAGCCGGGGACTACAGAACACCGGGGAGCTGTTTTTT CASSRGLQNTGELFF
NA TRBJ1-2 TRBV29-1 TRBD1 TGCAGCGTTGTACAGGGGGGAGATGGCTACACCTTC CSVVQGGDGYTF
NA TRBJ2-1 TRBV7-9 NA TGTTCCAGCAGCTTACCACAGAATGAGCAGTTCTTC CSSSLPQNEQFF
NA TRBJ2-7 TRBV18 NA TGTGCCAGCTCACCGGGCCAGCAAAGCTCCTACGAGCAGTACTTC CASSPGQQSSYEQYF
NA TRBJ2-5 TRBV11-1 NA TGTGCCAGCAGCAGGGGTGGGCATACGGACTTC CASSRGGHTDF
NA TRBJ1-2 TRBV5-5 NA TGTGCCAGCAGCTTGGACACAGACTATGGCTACACCTTC CASSLDTDYGYTF
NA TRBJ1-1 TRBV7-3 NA TGTGCCAGCAGCTTATACAGGAACACTGAAGCTTTCTTT CASSLYRNTEAFF
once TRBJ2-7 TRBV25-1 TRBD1 TGTGCCAGCAGGAGGGACAGCTCCTACGAGCAGTACTTC CASRRDSSYEQYF
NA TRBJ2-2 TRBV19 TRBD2 TGTGCCAGTAGTATAGACGGACTAGCGGGAACCGGGGAGCTGTTTTTT CASSIDGLAGTGELFF
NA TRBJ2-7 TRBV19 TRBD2 TGTGCCAGTAGTATGGGGACTAGCGGTCCCTACGAGCAGTACTTC CASSMGTSGPYEQYF
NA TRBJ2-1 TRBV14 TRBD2 TGTGCCAGCAGCCAAGAAGTTAGCGGGAGGGCCTATGAGCAGTTCTTC CASSQEVSGRAYEQFF